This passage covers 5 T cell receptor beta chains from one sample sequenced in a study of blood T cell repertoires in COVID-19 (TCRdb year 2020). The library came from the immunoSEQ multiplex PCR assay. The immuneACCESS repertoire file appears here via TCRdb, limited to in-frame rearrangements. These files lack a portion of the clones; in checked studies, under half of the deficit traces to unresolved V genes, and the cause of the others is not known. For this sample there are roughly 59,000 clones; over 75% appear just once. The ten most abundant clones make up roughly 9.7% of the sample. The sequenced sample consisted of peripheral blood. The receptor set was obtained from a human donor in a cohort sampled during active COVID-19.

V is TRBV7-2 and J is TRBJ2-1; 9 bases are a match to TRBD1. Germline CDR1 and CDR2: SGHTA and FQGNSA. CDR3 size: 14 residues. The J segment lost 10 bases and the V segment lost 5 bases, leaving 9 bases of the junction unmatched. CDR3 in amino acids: CASSERTGTGEQFF. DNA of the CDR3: TGTGCCAGCAGCGAGAGGACAGGGACAGGGGAGCAGTTCTTC. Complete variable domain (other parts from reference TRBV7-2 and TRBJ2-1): GAGVSQSPSNKVTEKGKDVELRCDPISGHTALYWYRQSLGQGLEFLIYFQGNSAPDKSGLPSDRFSAERTGGSVSTLTIQRTQQEDSAVYLCASSERTGTGEQFFGPGTRLTVL.

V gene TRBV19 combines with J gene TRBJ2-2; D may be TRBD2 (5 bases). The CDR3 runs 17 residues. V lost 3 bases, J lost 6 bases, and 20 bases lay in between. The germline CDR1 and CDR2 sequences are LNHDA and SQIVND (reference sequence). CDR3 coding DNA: TGTGCCAGTAGTATCTCGCCGGGAAATTCAGTCGCCGGGGAGCTGTTTTTT. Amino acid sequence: CASSISPGNSVAGELFF.

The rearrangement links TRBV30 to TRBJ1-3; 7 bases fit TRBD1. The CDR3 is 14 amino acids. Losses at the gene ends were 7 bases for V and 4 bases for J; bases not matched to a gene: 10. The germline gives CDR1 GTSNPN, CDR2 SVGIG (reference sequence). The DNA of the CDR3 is TGTGCCTCCAAAAACAGGGGCACGGGAAACACCATATATTTT. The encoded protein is CASKNRGTGNTIYF. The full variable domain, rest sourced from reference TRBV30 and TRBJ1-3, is SQTIHQWPATLVQPVGSPLSLECTVEGTSNPNLYWYRQAAGRGLQLLFYSVGIGQISSEVPQNLSASRPQDRQFILSSKKLLLSDSGFYLCASKNRGTGNTIYFGEGSWLTVV.

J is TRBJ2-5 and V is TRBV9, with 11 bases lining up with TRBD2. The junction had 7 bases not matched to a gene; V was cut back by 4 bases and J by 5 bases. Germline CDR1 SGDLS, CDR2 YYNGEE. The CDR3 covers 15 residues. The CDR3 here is CASSTSGRLWETQYF. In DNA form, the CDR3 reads TGTGCCAGCAGCACTAGCGGGAGATTGTGGGAGACCCAGTACTTC. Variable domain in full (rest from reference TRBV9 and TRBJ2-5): DSGVTQTPKHLITATGQRVTLRCSPRSGDLSVYWYQQSLDQGLQFLIQYYNGEERAKGNILERFSAQQFPDLHSELNLSSLELGDSALYFCASSTSGRLWETQYFGPGTRLLVL.

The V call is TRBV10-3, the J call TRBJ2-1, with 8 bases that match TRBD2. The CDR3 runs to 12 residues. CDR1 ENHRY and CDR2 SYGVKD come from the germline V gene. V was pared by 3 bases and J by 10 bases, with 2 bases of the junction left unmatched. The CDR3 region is CAISDGTREQFF. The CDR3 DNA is TGTGCCATCAGTGACGGGACTAGAGAGCAGTTCTTC.